This TCR beta chain is from a study of shared clonotypes between healthy human individuals. As concerns this clone: What it binds is unknown.

CDR1 and CDR2 from the germline V gene are SGHAT and FQNNGV. The CDR3 sequence is 17 residues long. V gave up 3 bases and J gave up 3 bases; unmatched junction bases: 9. Using immunoSEQ multiplex PCR, the repertoire was profiled, and TCRdb retains in-frame clones only, with some absent. Here the sample spans about 450,000 clones, around 79% being singletons. Regarding the study as a whole: Donors were few, which limited the genetic and exposure-history diversity represented.

The V and J genes are TRBV11-2 and TRBJ1-4; 8 positions match TRBD1. This clonotype was sampled from a woman between 35 and 50 years old in good health. Some clones in this sample may be carry-over from other donors' samples. Source material: PBMCs. CDR3 region: CASSFSLGQGPNEKLFF. In DNA form, the CDR3 reads TGTGCCAGCAGCTTTAGCCTAGGACAGGGACCTAATGAAAAACTGTTTTTT.